Sequencing of this TCR beta chain was carried out in a study of neurological immune-mediated disorders (dated by TCRdb to between 2018 and 2020). Notes on the research overall: Among the 35 or so multiple sclerosis patients, approximately 31 had relapsing-remitting MS and 3 had secondary progressive MS. Peripheral blood TCR-beta repertoires from HTLV-I-associated myelopathy (HAM/TSP) patients, multiple sclerosis patients and healthy controls were compared by UMI-based sequencing. The roughly 110 TCR-beta libraries covered PBMC samples along with longitudinal samples, technical triplicates, and paired sorted CD4+ and CD8+ T-cell subsets. Longitudinal HAM/TSP and healthy donors were sampled at 3 time-points each (about 3-45 month intervals). The cohort comprised approximately 67 subjects: roughly 15 HAM/TSP patients, around 34 multiple sclerosis patients and around 20 healthy controls.

Read against the paper, the sample's time point label means: longitudinal time-point 2. Libraries from unsorted PBMCs were made from 2 million PBMCs kept in RNAlater at -80 degrees C until RNA extraction. Multiple sclerosis patients were enrolled in a US clinical protocol evaluating disease progression by magnetic resonance imaging. Peripheral blood was subjected to Ficoll-Hypaque density gradient centrifugation to isolate PBMCs, which were then cryopreserved in liquid nitrogen. cDNA was synthesized by template-switch 5'RACE using a primer with a 10-nucleotide random unique molecular identifier that tagged each TCR transcript. Each sequencing run produced over 170 million TCR-beta sequences covering 15-18 subjects. The RNeasy kit was used for extraction of total RNA. Using the KAPA Real-time Library Amplification kit, TCR-beta VDJ regions were amplified with primers for the TCR constant region and the 5'RACE anchor. A first PCR added sample indexes and Illumina adaptors, and a second PCR then raised library yield. After Ampure bead purification, the TCR product of roughly 650 bp was size-selected on a 2% E-gel SizeSelection system. Library quality was checked on a Bioanalyzer, concentration was measured with Qubit, and libraries were quantified with the Kapa Library Quantification kit before pooling. An Illumina HiSeq 2500 was used to sequence the libraries paired-end at 2 x 150 bp. To increase sequence diversity, roughly 24-30% phiX was spiked into each library pool. As for the authors' bioinformatics: Quality-filtered reads were processed with the UMI-based MiGEC pipeline, which removed over 75% of raw TCR sequences during error correction. IMGT germline references were used for alignment of VDJ genes, and clonotypes were defined by a unique CDR3 amino acid sequence together with V-J genes. VDJtools evaluated clonal expansion, Shannon diversity and CDR3 relatedness (CalcPairwiseDistances, ClusterSamples); CLCbio workbench built phylogenetic trees. Clones with at least 8 unique UMIs were defined as expanded, with this threshold being based on coefficient-of-variation modelling across technical triplicates. The public reads were quality trimmed at Q25 with fastp and then assembled into clones with MiXCR by TCRdb, keeping productive beta chains. Each CDR3 protein appears once, grouped with its most common genes and DNA. The V and J calls and clone size are TCRdb's, not the authors'. The sample includes 65,000 to 95,000 distinct CDR3 sequences, with over 4.5% observed a single time. 7.9% of the sample is held by the ten biggest clonotypes.

This clonotype was detected ten times or more. The antigen it recognizes is unknown. The sample holds no much larger clone one base away, and base qualities are not on file. Study-level results and caveats: The highest TCR clonal expansion was observed in HAM/TSP patients, whereas the lowest was observed in MS patients, even when compared with healthy controls. No association of the MS cluster with clinical or MRI features was observed, and the need for larger cohorts was stated by the authors. Expanded clones from different subjects shared no identical CDR3 amino acid sequences, which suggests that TCR-beta repertoires were private in all groups. In a phylogenetic analysis, the repertoires of 18 out of 34 MS patients fell into a single cluster of related CDR3 sequences, pointing to a possible signature at the repertoire level.

The CDR1 and CDR2 encoded by the germline V gene (reference sequence) are LNHNV and YYDKDF. Trimming at the junction amounts to 4 bases on V and 1 base on J, and the germline ends lie 12 bases apart. The CDR3, from cysteine to phenylalanine, totals 15 residues. Only the CDR3 region is kept as DNA, spanning 45 bases read in frame from base 1. The TCR was taken from a woman in her sixties with multiple sclerosis. The sequence is built from TRBV15 and TRBJ2-3, and possibly TRBD2, on 5 matching bases. Sequenced material: PBMCs. The CDR3 region reads CATSTSGYRTDTQYF. DNA sequence: TGTGCCACCAGCACATCGGGGTATCGCACAGATACGCAGTATTTT.